Detailed here is one T cell receptor beta chain. The antigen remains undetermined. This CDR3 region has 16 residues. CDR1 and CDR2 from the germline V gene are SGHRS and YFSETQ. With 0 bases clipped from V and 4 bases from J, the junction kept 5 bases outside the gene matches. Using immunoSEQ multiplex PCR, the repertoire was profiled, and TCRdb retains in-frame clones only, with some absent. The sample includes about 82,000 clones, 70% to 90% of them seen just once. This sample stems from a study of OX40 agonist ivuxolimab in advanced cancers. Findings and caveats of the study: Relative to CD4+ cells, CD8+ T cells on average had more expanded clones.

This chain joins TRBV5-1 and TRBJ2-3; 10 bases are shared with TRBD2. Here the sequenced sample was CD4+ or CD8+ T cells sorted from blood, taken in a trial of the OX40 agonist ivuxolimab. This TCR was recovered from an adult with an advanced solid tumor such as melanoma, head and neck, liver or kidney cancer. CDR3 sequence: CASSLEPSGSSDTQYF. CDR3 DNA sequence: TGCGCCAGCAGCTTGGAACCTAGCGGGAGTTCAGATACGCAGTATTTT.